Following are 32 T cell receptor beta chains from one sample sequenced in a study of cytomegalovirus exposure and HLA in healthy donors. The PCR was carried out with 60 Vbeta primers and 13 Jbeta primers. Sequenced by immunoSEQ multiplex PCR; TCRdb stores in-frame clones only, minus some. The sample consists of more than 200,000 clones, approximately 70% of them appearing once. The material sequenced was PBMCs. These receptors were obtained from a man between 35 and 55 years old in good health and CMV-seropositive.

The chain links TRBV4-1 to TRBJ1-2; no clear D. The CDR3 is 14 residues long. From germline, CDR1 is MGHRA and CDR2 YSYEKL. V dropped 4 bases and J dropped 4 bases, with 13 bases sitting between them. The CDR3 DNA reads TGCGCCAGCAGCCTGAGTTCCCACTCCTATGGCTACACCTTC. Protein: CASSLSSHSYGYTF.

The CDR3 DNA reads TGCGCCAGCAGCTTAGAGGGGGGGCACACAGATACGCAGTATTTT. This translates into CASSLEGGHTDTQYF. The chain recombines TRBV5-1 with TRBJ2-3; tentative D call: TRBD2 (7 bases). There are 15 residues in the CDR3. Germline CDR1 SGHRS, CDR2 YFSETQ. Trimming removed 2 bases from V and 2 bases from J, with 12 bases in between. The full variable domain, in which reference TRBV5-1 and TRBJ2-3 provide the parts outside the CDR3, is KAGVTQTPRYLIKTRGQQVTLSCSPISGHRSVSWYQQTPGQGLQFLFEYFSETQRNKGNFPGRFSGRQFSNSRSEMNVSTLELGDSALYLCASSLEGGHTDTQYFGPGTRLTVL.

This CDR3 reads CSAGPRPLHF. The CDR3 coding sequence is TGCAGTGCTGGCCCCCGCCCCCTCCACTTT. The chain recombines TRBV20-1 with TRBJ1-6, with unresolved D. There are 10 residues in the CDR3. Trimming left V 5 bases short and J 13 bases short, with 9 bases between. CDR1 is DFQATT, CDR2 SNEGSKA, per germline (reference sequence).

V and J are TRBV6-5 and TRBJ1-6; no firm D call. Looked up from germline, CDR1 is MNHEY and CDR2 is SVGAGI. The CDR3 extends over 12 amino acids. V lost 9 bases and J lost 7, with 10 bases in between. In DNA form, the CDR3 reads TGTGCCAGTCGAATCCTAAATTCACCCCTCCACTTT. It encodes CASRILNSPLHF.

V gene TRBV5-1 combines with J gene TRBJ1-3; 7 bases are shared with TRBD1. V was pared by 3 bases and J by 2 bases, with 2 bases of the junction left unmatched. Germline V gene data show CDR1 as SGHRS and CDR2 as YFSETQ. The CDR3 loop spans 14 amino acids. The CDR3 nucleotides are TGCGCCAGCAGCTCGGGACAGCCTGGAAACACCATATATTTT. Its translation: CASSSGQPGNTIYF. Supplemented by reference TRBV5-1 and TRBJ1-3, the full variable domain reads KAGVTQTPRYLIKTRGQQVTLSCSPISGHRSVSWYQQTPGQGLQFLFEYFSETQRNKGNFPGRFSGRQFSNSRSEMNVSTLELGDSALYLCASSSGQPGNTIYFGEGSWLTVV.

This chain connects TRBV7-2 to TRBJ1-2; unclear D gene. Trimming shortened V by 0 bases and J by 11 bases, and 16 bases separated the two germline ends. Germline V gives CDR1 SGHTA, CDR2 FQGNSA. The CDR3 has 14 amino acids. DNA for the CDR3: TGTGCCAGCAGCTTAGCGGCGCGGAGTTATTGGTACACCTTC. This encodes CASSLAARSYWYTF.

The chain recombines TRBV15 with TRBJ1-5; 7 bases match TRBD1. The CDR3 sequence is 13 residues long. Germline V gene sequence: CDR1 LNHNV, CDR2 YYDKDF (reference sequence). V gave up 0 bases and J gave up 7 bases; unmatched junction bases: 0. The CDR3 DNA reads TGTGCCACCAGCAGAGACAGGGGGCAGCCCCAGCATTTT. It is translated as CATSRDRGQPQHF.

The V call is TRBV6-5, the J call TRBJ1-4, with a possible D match to TRBD1 (6 bases). Germline values: CDR1 MNHEY, CDR2 SVGAGI. This CDR3 is built from 15 residues. The V end lost 5 bases, the J end lost 6 bases, and 16 bases lay between the germline ends. CDR3 sequence reads: CASSPVQGKDEKLFF. For the CDR3, the DNA is TGTGCCAGCAGTCCCGTACAGGGAAAGGATGAAAAACTGTTTTTT.

This clone was seen only once. The rearrangement links TRBV5-4 to TRBJ2-1; 12 bases are a match to TRBD1. The CDR3 has 14 residues. Germline V gene sequence: CDR1 SGHNT, CDR2 YYREEE (reference sequence). Unmatched junction bases numbered 5, after V lost 5 bases and J lost 8 bases. Written as DNA, the CDR3 is TGTGCCAGCAGTTGGGGACAGGGGGCTTATGAGCAGTTCTTC. Translated, it gives CASSWGQGAYEQFF.

V and J are TRBV5-1 and TRBJ2-6; D may be TRBD1 (6 bases). V lost 2 bases and J 2 bases, leaving 11 bases between the germline ends. CDR1 is SGHRS and CDR2 is YFSETQ in the germline V gene. This CDR3 spans 16 amino acids. For the CDR3, the DNA is TGCGCCAGCAGCTTACAGGGTCTGGCTGGGGCCAACGTCCTGACTTTC. Translating gives CASSLQGLAGANVLTF.

In DNA form, the CDR3 reads TGTGCCAGCAGCCGCGGGGATGGCCGCTACGAGCAGTACTTC. Protein sequence: CASSRGDGRYEQYF. V is TRBV7-2 and J is TRBJ2-7; D may be TRBD2 (6 bases). The CDR3 totals 14 residues. Trimming pared 5 bases from V and 3 bases from J, leaving 14 bases between. Germline-derived CDR1 and CDR2 are SGHTA and FQGNSA.

This clone was seen a single time. The chain has TRBV6-1 and TRBJ1-1, with 8 bases fitting TRBD1. There are 14 residues in the CDR3. CDR1 and CDR2 (germline): MNHNS, SASEGT. Germline trimming cut 3 bases from V and 1 base from J; bases unmatched to any gene: 1. For the CDR3, the DNA is TGTGCCAGCAGTGAGGGGACAGGGAACACTGAAGCTTTCTTT. This sequence encodes CASSEGTGNTEAFF.

This chain uses TRBV11-2 with TRBJ2-1, with 13 bases that match TRBD2. Trimming cost V 5 bases and J 10 bases; bases outside gene matches: 5. The CDR3 runs to 14 residues. The germline gives CDR1 SGHAT, CDR2 FQNNGV. In nucleotides, the CDR3 is TGTGCCAGCAGCGAGGGACTAGCGGGGAGAGAGCAGTTCTTC. Amino acid sequence: CASSEGLAGREQFF.

The chain uses TRBV2 and TRBJ1-5, with 9 bases identical to TRBD1. The length of the CDR3 is 15 residues. J lost 5 bases, V lost 7 bases, and 9 bases had no gene match. Germline V lookup: CDR1 SNHLY, CDR2 FYNNEI. The CDR3 reads CASKEDRGMYQPQHF. For the CDR3, the DNA is TGTGCCAGCAAGGAAGACAGGGGGATGTATCAGCCCCAGCATTTT.

The chain combines TRBV5-8 with TRBJ1-2; 9 bases align to TRBD1. Germline lookup yields CDR1 SGHTS and CDR2 YDEGEE. V lost 5 bases, J lost 5 bases, and 10 bases stayed unmatched. CDR3 size: 15 residues. The CDR3 here is CASRSSGTGIYGYTF. As DNA, the CDR3 is TGTGCCAGCAGATCATCCGGGACAGGGATATATGGCTACACCTTC.

J is TRBJ2-2 and V is TRBV6-5, with a possible D match to TRBD1 (6 bases). This CDR3 contains 14 residues. Looked up from germline, CDR1 is MNHEY and CDR2 is SVGAGI. Deletions cut 6 bases from V and 4 bases from J, with 12 bases between. The CDR3, as DNA: TGTGCCAGCAGAACTCCGGACAGCACCGGGGAGCTGTTTTTT. It codes for CASRTPDSTGELFF.

The chain employs TRBV19 and TRBJ2-7; 10 bases align to TRBD1. The V gene's germline CDR1 is LNHDA and CDR2 SQIVND (reference sequence). V lost 7 bases and J lost 2; bases outside the gene matches: 2. The CDR3 consists of 13 residues. CDR3 protein: CASTGQGAYEQYF. The CDR3 DNA reads TGTGCCAGTACAGGACAGGGGGCCTACGAGCAGTACTTC.

The V gene is TRBV7-2, the J gene TRBJ2-5; TRBD1 is a possible D gene (6 bases). Germline V lookup: CDR1 SGHTA, CDR2 FQGNSA. V was clipped by 5 bases and J by 11 bases, with 24 bases between them. The CDR3 is 15 residues long. CDR3 bases: TGTGCCAGCAGCCAAGACAGGATTCTAATAGCCCAGCAGTACTTC. It encodes CASSQDRILIAQQYF.

The chain links TRBV9 to TRBJ2-3; possible D gene TRBD2, 6 bases. V shed 0 bases and J shed 4 bases, with 12 bases lying between them. The CDR3 has 15 residues. CDR1 is SGDLS, CDR2 YYNGEE, per germline. Written as DNA, the CDR3 is TGTGCCAGCAGCGTAGGGAGGGACCCACCAGATACGCAGTATTTT. The encoded protein is CASSVGRDPPDTQYF.

About this clone itself: The sample holds other DNA sequences that translate to the same CDR3. The rearrangement uses TRBV5-1 and TRBJ2-7, with D tentatively TRBD2 (6 bases). Germline lookup yields CDR1 SGHRS and CDR2 YFSETQ. CDR3 length equals 14 residues. The V end was cut by 0 bases, the J end by 4 bases, with 11 bases between. The CDR3 sequence is CASSLDGGLYEQYF. The CDR3 DNA sequence: TGCGCCAGCAGCTTGGACGGGGGATTGTACGAGCAGTACTTC.

The chain joins TRBV4-1 to TRBJ1-5; 7 bases are a match to TRBD1. J lost 7 bases, V lost 2 bases, and 5 bases had no gene match. Germline lookup yields CDR1 MGHRA and CDR2 YSYEKL. The CDR3 has 14 amino acids. CDR3 DNA sequence: TGCGCCAGCAGCCAACGACAGGGAGGACAGCCCCAGCATTTT. Translated: CASSQRQGGQPQHF.

The J gene is TRBJ1-4, the V gene TRBV28; no clear D. Germline assignment: CDR1 MDHEN and CDR2 SYDVKM. Trimming cost V 4 bases and J 6 bases, with 6 bases left between them. The CDR3 is made up of 12 amino acids. CDR3 sequence (DNA): TGTGCCAGCAGTTCCTCCTATGAAAAACTGTTTTTT. Residues: CASSSSYEKLFF.

About this clone: One end of the junction does not line up with germline, which may come from a read error. The chain carries TRBV5-4 and TRBJ2-3; the match to TRBD2 covers 12 bases. Per germline, CDR1 SGHNT and CDR2 YYREEE (reference sequence). This CDR3 spans 14 amino acids. This chain's CDR3 is CASSLEVASGGAEF. The CDR3 bases are TGTGCCAGCAGCTTGGAGGTTGCTAGCGGGGGGGCTGAATTT.

This clone was seen a few times. The V and J genes are TRBV29-1 and TRBJ2-2; a weak D match, TRBD1 (6 bases). The germline V gene has CDR1 SQVTM and CDR2 ANQGSEA. V lost 4 bases to trimming and J lost 5 bases, with 14 bases between them. The CDR3 extends over 14 amino acids. The chain's CDR3 is CSVGNRVGTGELFF. CDR3 DNA sequence: TGCAGCGTTGGGAACAGGGTGGGAACCGGGGAGCTGTTTTTT.

This clone has more than one count but fewer than ten. The CDR3 nucleotides are TGCAGCGTAGAAACCAGGGTGGGTGAAGCTTTCTTT. Amino acids: CSVETRVGEAFF. This chain joins TRBV29-1 and TRBJ1-1; D perhaps matches TRBD1 (5 bases). Trimming cost V 6 bases and J 7 bases, with 15 bases left between them. The germline CDR1 and CDR2 sequences are SQVTM and ANQGSEA. The CDR3 is made up of 12 amino acids.

The rearrangement joins TRBV4-1 to TRBJ2-2; D may be TRBD1 (5 bases). The CDR3 totals 18 residues. Germline CDR1 and CDR2: MGHRA and YSYEKL. V was shortened by 4 bases and J by 5 bases, with 23 bases between the two germline ends. DNA of the CDR3: TGCGCCAGCAGCCCCTCCCTTTTAGGGGCGGTGGCTACCGGGGAGCTGTTTTTT. It codes for CASSPSLLGAVATGELFF.

This chain connects TRBV15 to TRBJ2-5; 11 bases map to TRBD2. V shed 3 bases and J 5 bases; nucleotides not matched to a gene: 5. The length of the CDR3 is 15 residues. Germline CDR1 LNHNV, CDR2 YYDKDF (reference sequence). In DNA, the CDR3 is TGTGCCACCAGCAGTATAGCGGGGGGGCCCGAGACCCAGTACTTC. It yields the protein CATSSIAGGPETQYF.

This chain links TRBV13 with TRBJ2-1; TRBD1 matches 7 bases. V lost 11 bases to trimming and J lost 4 bases; unmatched junction nucleotides: 8. Germline CDR1 and CDR2: PRHDT and FYEKMQ (reference sequence). This CDR3 spans 13 amino acids. CDR3 nucleotides: TGTGCCTCAGAGGGGGCGTCGTACAATGAGCAGTTCTTC. The encoded protein is CASEGASYNEQFF.

This clone occurred a few times. The rearrangement joins TRBV5-1 to TRBJ2-7; no reliable D call. Trimming took off 6 bases at V and 3 bases at J, with 10 bases between the two ends. The germline V gene encodes CDR1 SGHRS and CDR2 YFSETQ. The CDR3 covers 12 residues. The CDR3 loop is CASNSFDYEQYF. The CDR3 coding sequence is TGCGCCAGCAACTCATTTGACTACGAGCAGTACTTC. The full variable domain, completed using reference TRBV5-1 and TRBJ2-7, is KAGVTQTPRYLIKTRGQQVTLSCSPISGHRSVSWYQQTPGQGLQFLFEYFSETQRNKGNFPGRFSGRQFSNSRSEMNVSTLELGDSALYLCASNSFDYEQYFGPGTRLTVT.

The sample holds one count of this clone. The chain uses TRBV28 and TRBJ1-5; D is unresolved. CDR1 and CDR2 from the germline V gene are MDHEN and SYDVKM. Trimming stripped 7 bases from V and 0 bases from J, with 13 bases between. CDR3 size: 15 residues. CDR3 DNA sequence: TGTGCCAGCACCCCGGTACAGTATAGCAATCAGCCCCAGCATTTT. Translation: CASTPVQYSNQPQHF.

CDR3 residues: CASKTGGTSYEQYF. DNA for the CDR3: TGTGCCAGCAAAACAGGGGGGACCTCCTACGAGCAGTACTTC. This chain links TRBV6-6 with TRBJ2-7, with 8 bases aligning to TRBD1. Germline CDR1 reads MNHNY; CDR2 reads SVGAGI (reference sequence). This CDR3 is 14 amino acids long. V was clipped by 7 bases and J by 0 bases; unmatched bases: 5.

The gene calls are TRBV4-1 and TRBJ2-2; TRBD1 aligns across 11 bases. With V trimmed by 4 bases and J by 4 bases, 14 bases remained unmatched. The CDR3 has 19 amino acids. Per germline, CDR1 MGHRA and CDR2 YSYEKL. CDR3 residues: CASSLKSGQGARGTGELFF. The CDR3 coding sequence is TGCGCCAGCAGCCTTAAATCTGGACAGGGGGCTCGTGGCACCGGGGAGCTGTTTTTT.